Listed here are 3 T cell receptor beta chains from one sample, sequenced in a study of CD8+ T cells in alopecia areata. Extracted RNA was reverse transcribed into cDNA, the sequencing template. Clones were read by immunoSEQ multiplex PCR, and TCRdb kept only the in-frame ones, dropping some. The sample includes 160,000 or so clones, approximately 65% of them seen just once. This specimen consisted of CD8+ T cells sorted from blood, obtained at week 0. The receptors shown here come from a human donor with alopecia areata.

The rearrangement uses TRBV25-1 and TRBJ1-2; D not resolved. Germline CDR1 and CDR2: MGHDK and SYGVNS. The CDR3 extends over 14 amino acids. V was clipped by 5 bases and J by 4 bases, with 14 bases between them. The CDR3 here is CASSSPLASYGYTF. Written as DNA, the CDR3 is TGTGCCAGCAGTTCGCCTTTAGCGTCCTATGGCTACACCTTC.

J is TRBJ2-3 and V is TRBV7-9, with 8 positions matching TRBD2. The CDR3 loop spans 16 amino acids. The V segment lost 5 bases and the J segment 2 bases; nucleotides outside the gene matches: 9. Germline CDR1 SEHNR, CDR2 FQNEAQ (reference sequence). For the CDR3, the DNA is TGTGCCAGCAGCGGTTTCCAGCGGGGGTACACAGATACGCAGTATTTT. It specifies CASSGFQRGYTDTQYF.

The chain employs TRBV28 and TRBJ2-7; D not certain. Germline V gene sequence: CDR1 MDHEN, CDR2 SYDVKM. CDR3 length: 15 amino acids. V dropped 1 base and J dropped 2 bases, with 12 bases sitting between them. CDR3 loop: CASSLSVLEPYEQYF. CDR3 nucleotides: TGTGCCAGCAGTTTATCGGTTCTCGAGCCCTACGAGCAGTACTTC.